This TCR beta chain is drawn from a study of control samples from healthy donors and cancer patients. This clone was seen a single time. Only in-frame clones appear in the TCRdb table, and some are missing; sequencing was by immunoSEQ multiplex PCR. The table has more than 10,000 clones, about 92% seen once. The clonotype originates from a man aged 80 or over with lung cancer. The sequencing input was PBMCs.

The CDR3: CASSLLSGNTEAFF. CDR3 bases: TGTGCCAGCAGCTTGTTATCGGGGAACACTGAAGCTTTCTTT. This chain joins TRBV7-9 and TRBJ1-1; D ambiguous. CDR1 is SEHNR, CDR2 FQNEAQ, per germline (reference sequence). CDR3 size: 14 residues. Trimming took 3 bases from V and 1 from J, leaving 9 bases between them.